This TCR beta chain was recorded in a study of shared clonotypes between healthy human individuals. Overall study findings and caveats: Apart from blood, nothing was sampled; tissue repertoires likely differ.

CDR1 and CDR2 (germline): SGHTA, FQGNSA. The V segment lost 3 bases and the J segment 3 bases; nucleotides outside the gene matches: 3. The CDR3 is made up of 14 amino acids. On this clone: Its cognate antigen is unknown. Distinct nucleotide sequences in the sample also encode this CDR3.

Sequencing used immunoSEQ multiplex PCR; TCRdb keeps in-frame clones, though not all of them. The sample records millions of clones, approximately 94% being singletons. This chain links TRBV7-2 with TRBJ2-7; 9 bases are a match to TRBD2. The sample taken for sequencing was naive CD4+ T cells sorted from blood. Sample subset: CD45RA+ positively selected. The TCR comes from a man between 18 and 35 years old in good health. The CDR3 spells CASSFSGSGYEQYF. The CDR3 DNA is TGTGCCAGCAGCTTTAGCGGGAGTGGCTACGAGCAGTACTTC.